This TCR beta chain was identified in a study of control samples from healthy donors and cancer patients. Generated by immunoSEQ multiplex PCR, the TCRdb table keeps only in-frame clones and is missing some. The sample carries about 89,000 clones, 70% to 90% recorded once. V lost 8 bases, J lost 7 bases, and 11 bases stayed unmatched. The CDR3 has 14 amino acids. CDR1 KGHSH and CDR2 LQKENI come from the germline V gene. The V call is TRBV18, the J call TRBJ2-1; 7 bases line up with TRBD2. Sequenced: blood. This TCR was sampled from a woman aged 40 to 49 in good health. CDR3: CASRMTGRANEQFF. The DNA of the CDR3 is TGTGCCAGCCGGATGACGGGGAGGGCGAATGAGCAGTTCTTC. The full variable domain, completed using reference TRBV18 and TRBJ2-1, is NAGVMQNPRHLVRRRGQEARLRCSPMKGHSHVYWYRQLPEEGLKFMVYLQKENIIDESGMPKERFSAEFPKEGPSILRIQQVVRGDSAAYFCASRMTGRANEQFFGPGTRLTVL.